This TCR beta chain was retrieved from a study of blood T cell repertoires in COVID-19. The overall study: Researchers got acute and convalescent COVID-19 samples from the United States, Italy and Spain. PBMCs, B-cell-depleted T cells, or T cells were the source of the cDNA or gDNA that made up the material.

The germline gives CDR1 MNHNY, CDR2 SVGAGI (reference sequence). The ends lost 9 bases at V and 3 bases at J; junction bases unmatched: 10. This CDR3 region has 15 residues. In the authors' methods: Counts of nucleated cells, estimated from reference gene primer amplification, were obtained. Sequencing was performed with immunoSEQ multiplex PCR; in TCRdb, only in-frame clones are kept and a portion is missing. D and trimming come from the DNA, and the V and J calls and clone size come from that table. Of about 340,000 clones listed, approximately 86% were seen once; the top ten hold roughly 7.1%. Seattle cases were enrolled at active infection and followed longitudinally.

The chain recombines TRBV6-6 with TRBJ1-3; 8 bases match TRBD1. The source of this sequence is a woman aged 55-69 years with COVID-19, enrolled during active disease. The source material was peripheral blood. The CDR3 region has the DNA TGTGCCAGTCTAAATCGCAGGGGGCATGGAAACACCATATATTTT. It is translated as CASLNRRGHGNTIYF.